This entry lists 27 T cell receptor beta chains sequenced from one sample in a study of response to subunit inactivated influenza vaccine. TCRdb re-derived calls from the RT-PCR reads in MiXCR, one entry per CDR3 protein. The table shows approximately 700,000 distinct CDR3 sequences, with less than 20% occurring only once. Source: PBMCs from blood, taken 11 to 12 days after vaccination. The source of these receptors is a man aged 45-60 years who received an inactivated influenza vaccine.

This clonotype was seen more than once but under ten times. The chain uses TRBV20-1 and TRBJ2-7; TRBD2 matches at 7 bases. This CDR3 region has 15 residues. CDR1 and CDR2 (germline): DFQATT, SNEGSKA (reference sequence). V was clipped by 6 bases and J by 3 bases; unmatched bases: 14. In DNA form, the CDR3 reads TGCAGTGCCGCATTACTAGCGCCATTTAACTACGAGCAGTACTTC. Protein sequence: CSAALLAPFNYEQYF.

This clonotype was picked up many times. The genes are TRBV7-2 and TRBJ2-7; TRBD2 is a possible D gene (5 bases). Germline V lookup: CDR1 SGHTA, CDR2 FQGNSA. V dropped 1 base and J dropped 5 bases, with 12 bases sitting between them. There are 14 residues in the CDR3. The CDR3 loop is CASSLVLATHEQYF. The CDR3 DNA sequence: TGTGCCAGCAGCTTAGTCCTAGCTACCCACGAGCAGTACTTC. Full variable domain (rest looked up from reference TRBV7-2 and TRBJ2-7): GAGVSQSPSNKVTEKGKDVELRCDPISGHTALYWYRQSLGQGLEFLIYFQGNSAPDKSGLPSDRFSAERTGGSVSTLTIQRTQQEDSAVYLCASSLVLATHEQYFGPGTRLTVT.

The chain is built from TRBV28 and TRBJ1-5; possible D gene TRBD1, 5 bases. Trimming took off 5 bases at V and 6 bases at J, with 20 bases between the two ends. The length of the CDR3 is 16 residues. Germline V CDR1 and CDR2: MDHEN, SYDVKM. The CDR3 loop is CASSPPRGAVFQPQHF. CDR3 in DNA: TGTGCCAGCAGTCCCCCCCGGGGCGCGGTGTTTCAGCCCCAGCATTTT.

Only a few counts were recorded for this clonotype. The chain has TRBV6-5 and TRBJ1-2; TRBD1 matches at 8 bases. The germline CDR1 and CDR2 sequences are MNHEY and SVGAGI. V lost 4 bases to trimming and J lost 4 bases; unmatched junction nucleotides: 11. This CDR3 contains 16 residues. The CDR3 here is CASSSLPGQASYGYTF. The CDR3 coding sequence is TGTGCCAGCAGTTCCCTCCCGGGACAGGCCAGCTATGGCTACACCTTC.

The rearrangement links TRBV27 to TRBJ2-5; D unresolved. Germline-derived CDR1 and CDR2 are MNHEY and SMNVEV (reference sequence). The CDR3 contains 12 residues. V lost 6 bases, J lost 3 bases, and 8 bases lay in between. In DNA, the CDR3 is TGTGCCAGCAGGGGCTTAAAAGAGACCCAGTACTTC. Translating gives CASRGLKETQYF.

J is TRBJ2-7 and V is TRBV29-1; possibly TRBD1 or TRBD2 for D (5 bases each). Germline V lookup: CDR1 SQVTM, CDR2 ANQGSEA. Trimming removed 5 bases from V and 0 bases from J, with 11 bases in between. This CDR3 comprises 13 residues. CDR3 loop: CSVTPGSSYEQYF. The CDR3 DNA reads TGCAGCGTTACTCCAGGGAGCTCCTACGAGCAGTACTTC.

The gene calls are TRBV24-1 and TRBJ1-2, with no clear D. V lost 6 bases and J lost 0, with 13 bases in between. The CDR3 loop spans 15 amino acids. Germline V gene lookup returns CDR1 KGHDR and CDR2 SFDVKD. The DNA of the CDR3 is TGTGCCACCAGTCGTGGAGCAGATGCTAACTATGGCTACACCTTC. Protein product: CATSRGADANYGYTF.

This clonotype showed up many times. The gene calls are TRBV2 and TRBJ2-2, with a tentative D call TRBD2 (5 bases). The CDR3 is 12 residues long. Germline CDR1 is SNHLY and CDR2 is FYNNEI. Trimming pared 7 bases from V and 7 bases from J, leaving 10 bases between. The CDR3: CASKRESGELFF. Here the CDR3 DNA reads TGTGCCAGCAAAAGGGAGAGCGGGGAGCTGTTTTTT.

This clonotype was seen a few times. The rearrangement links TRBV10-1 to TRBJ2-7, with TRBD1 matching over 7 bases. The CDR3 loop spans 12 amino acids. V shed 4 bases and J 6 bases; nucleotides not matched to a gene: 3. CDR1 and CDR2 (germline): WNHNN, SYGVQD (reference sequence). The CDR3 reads CASSGPGGEQYF. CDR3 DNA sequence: TGCGCCAGCAGTGGCCCAGGGGGCGAGCAGTACTTC.

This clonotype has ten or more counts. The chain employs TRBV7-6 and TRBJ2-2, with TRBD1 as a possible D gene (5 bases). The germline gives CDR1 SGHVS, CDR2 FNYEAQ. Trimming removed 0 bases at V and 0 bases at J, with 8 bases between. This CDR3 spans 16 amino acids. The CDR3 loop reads CASSLAAGTNTGELFF. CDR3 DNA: TGTGCCAGCAGCTTAGCTGCAGGGACGAACACCGGGGAGCTGTTTTTT.

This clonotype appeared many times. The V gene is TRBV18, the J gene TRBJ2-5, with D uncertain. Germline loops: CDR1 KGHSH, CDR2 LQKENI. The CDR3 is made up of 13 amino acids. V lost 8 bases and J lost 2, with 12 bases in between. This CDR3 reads CASSPGSQETQYF. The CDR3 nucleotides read TGTGCCAGCAGCCCCGGGTCACAAGAGACCCAGTACTTC.

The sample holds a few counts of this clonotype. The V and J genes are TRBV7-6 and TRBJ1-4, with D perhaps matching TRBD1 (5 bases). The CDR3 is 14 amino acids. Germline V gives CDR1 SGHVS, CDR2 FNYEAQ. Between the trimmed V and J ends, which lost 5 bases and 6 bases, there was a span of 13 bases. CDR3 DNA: TGTGCCAGCAGCGCGCAGGGAGGCGATGAAAAACTGTTTTTT. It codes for CASSAQGGDEKLFF.

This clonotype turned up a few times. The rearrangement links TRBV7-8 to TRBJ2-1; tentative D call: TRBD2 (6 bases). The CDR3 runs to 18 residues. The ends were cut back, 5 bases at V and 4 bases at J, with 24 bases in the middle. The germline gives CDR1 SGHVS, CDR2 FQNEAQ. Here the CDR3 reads CASSPVRRAPIIYNEQFF. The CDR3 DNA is TGTGCCAGCAGCCCCGTGCGGAGGGCCCCAATTATATACAATGAGCAGTTCTTC.

In DNA form, the CDR3 reads TGTGCCAGCTCACCCGGACGGTTTTACGAGCAGTACTTC. Translation gives CASSPGRFYEQYF. The genes are TRBV18 and TRBJ2-7, with D uncertain. The germline gives CDR1 KGHSH, CDR2 LQKENI. V was cut by 3 bases and J by 4 bases, with 10 bases left in between. The CDR3 spans 13 residues.

The CDR3 sequence: CASNRGGGTEAFF. The DNA for the CDR3 is TGTGCCAGCAATCGGGGGGGTGGCACTGAAGCTTTCTTT. The chain links TRBV2 to TRBJ1-1, with D perhaps TRBD1 (5 bases). Germline V gene sequence: CDR1 SNHLY, CDR2 FYNNEI. V lost 7 bases to trimming and J lost 4 bases, with 13 bases between them. The CDR3 length is 13 residues.

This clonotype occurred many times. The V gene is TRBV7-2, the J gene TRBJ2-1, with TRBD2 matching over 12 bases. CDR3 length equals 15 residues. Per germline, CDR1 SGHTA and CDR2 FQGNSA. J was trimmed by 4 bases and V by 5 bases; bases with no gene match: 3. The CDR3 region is CASSQTSGGYNEQFF. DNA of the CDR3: TGTGCCAGCAGCCAAACTAGCGGGGGGTACAATGAGCAGTTCTTC. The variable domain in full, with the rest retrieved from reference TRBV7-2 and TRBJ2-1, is GAGVSQSPSNKVTEKGKDVELRCDPISGHTALYWYRQSLGQGLEFLIYFQGNSAPDKSGLPSDRFSAERTGGSVSTLTIQRTQQEDSAVYLCASSQTSGGYNEQFFGPGTRLTVL.

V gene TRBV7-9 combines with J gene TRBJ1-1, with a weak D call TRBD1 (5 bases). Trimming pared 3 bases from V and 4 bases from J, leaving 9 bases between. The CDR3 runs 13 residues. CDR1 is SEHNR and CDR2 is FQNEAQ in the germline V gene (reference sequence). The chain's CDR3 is CASSFGGSTEAFF. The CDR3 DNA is TGTGCCAGCAGCTTTGGGGGGAGCACTGAAGCTTTCTTT.

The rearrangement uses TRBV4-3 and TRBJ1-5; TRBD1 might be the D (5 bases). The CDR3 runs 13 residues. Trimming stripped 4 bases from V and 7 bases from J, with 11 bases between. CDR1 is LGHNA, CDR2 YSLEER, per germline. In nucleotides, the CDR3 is TGCGCCAGCAGCCCCAGGGTAGACCAGCCCCAGCATTTT. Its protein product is CASSPRVDQPQHF.

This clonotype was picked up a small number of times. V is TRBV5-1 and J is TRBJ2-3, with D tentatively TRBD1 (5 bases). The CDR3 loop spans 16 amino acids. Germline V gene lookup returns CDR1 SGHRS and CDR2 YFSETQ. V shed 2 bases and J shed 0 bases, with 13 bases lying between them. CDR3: CASSFYRTFSTDTQYF. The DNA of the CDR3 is TGCGCCAGCAGCTTCTACAGGACCTTTAGCACAGATACGCAGTATTTT.

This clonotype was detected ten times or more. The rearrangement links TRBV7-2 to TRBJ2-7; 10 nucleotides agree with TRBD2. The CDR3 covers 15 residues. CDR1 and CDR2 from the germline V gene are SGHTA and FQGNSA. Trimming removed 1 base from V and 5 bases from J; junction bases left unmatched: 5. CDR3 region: CASSLGGLAGDEQYF. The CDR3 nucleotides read TGTGCCAGCAGCTTAGGAGGGCTAGCGGGAGACGAGCAGTACTTC.

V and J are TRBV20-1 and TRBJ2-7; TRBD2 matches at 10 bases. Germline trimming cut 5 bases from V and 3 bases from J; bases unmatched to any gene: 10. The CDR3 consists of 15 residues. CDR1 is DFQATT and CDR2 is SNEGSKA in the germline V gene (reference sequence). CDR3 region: CSAPHSASGSYEQYF. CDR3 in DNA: TGCAGTGCTCCCCACAGCGCTAGCGGGAGCTACGAGCAGTACTTC.

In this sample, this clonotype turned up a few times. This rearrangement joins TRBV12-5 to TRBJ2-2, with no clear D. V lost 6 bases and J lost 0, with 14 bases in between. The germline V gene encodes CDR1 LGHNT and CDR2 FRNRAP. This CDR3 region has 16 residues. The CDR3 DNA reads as TGTGCTAGTGGCGACGGCCCGGGCACGAACACCGGGGAGCTGTTTTTT. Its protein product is CASGDGPGTNTGELFF. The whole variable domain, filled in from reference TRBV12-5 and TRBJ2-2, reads DARVTQTPRHKVTEMGQEVTMRCQPILGHNTVFWYRQTMMQGLELLAYFRNRAPLDDSGMPKDRFSAEMPDATLATLKIQPSEPRDSAVYFCASGDGPGTNTGELFFGEGSRLTVL.

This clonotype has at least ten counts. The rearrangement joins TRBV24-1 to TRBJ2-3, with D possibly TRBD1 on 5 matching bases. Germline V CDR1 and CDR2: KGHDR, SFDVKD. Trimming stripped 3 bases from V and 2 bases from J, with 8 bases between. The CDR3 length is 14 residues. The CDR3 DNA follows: TGTGCCACCAGTGATCACAGGAACACAGATACGCAGTATTTT. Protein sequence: CATSDHRNTDTQYF.

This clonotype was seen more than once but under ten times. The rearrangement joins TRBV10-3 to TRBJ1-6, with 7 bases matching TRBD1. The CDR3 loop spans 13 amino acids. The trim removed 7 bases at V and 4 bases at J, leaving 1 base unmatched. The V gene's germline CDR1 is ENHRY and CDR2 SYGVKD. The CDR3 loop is CAITGQYNSPLHF. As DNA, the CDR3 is TGTGCCATCACGGGACAGTATAATTCACCCCTCCACTTT.

The CDR3 nucleotides are TGTGCCAGCAGTGCTGACAGGGCCATCTACGAGCAGTACTTC. Encoded protein: CASSADRAIYEQYF. This chain joins TRBV28 and TRBJ2-7, with 7 bases fitting TRBD1. Germline V gene data show CDR1 as MDHEN and CDR2 as SYDVKM. Trimming cost V 5 bases and J 3 bases; bases outside gene matches: 7. This CDR3 region has 14 residues.

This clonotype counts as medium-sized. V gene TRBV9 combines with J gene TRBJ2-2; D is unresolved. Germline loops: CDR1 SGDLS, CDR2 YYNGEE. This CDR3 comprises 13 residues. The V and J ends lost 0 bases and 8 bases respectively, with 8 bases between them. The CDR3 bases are TGTGCCAGCAGCGTAGAACTGTCAGGGGAGCTGTTTTTT. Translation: CASSVELSGELFF.

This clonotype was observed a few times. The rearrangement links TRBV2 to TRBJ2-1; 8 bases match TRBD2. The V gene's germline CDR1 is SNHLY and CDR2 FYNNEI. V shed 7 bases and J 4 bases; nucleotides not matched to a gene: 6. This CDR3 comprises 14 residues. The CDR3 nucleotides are TGTGCCAGCAAGGCGGGGGGACAATACAATGAGCAGTTCTTC. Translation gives CASKAGGQYNEQFF.